Listed below are T cell receptor beta chains from one sample, sequenced in a study of blood T cell repertoires in COVID-19. Some clones are missing from TCRdb's copy, which holds only in-frame ones; the method was immunoSEQ multiplex PCR. Altogether roughly 250,000 clones are present, around 80% being singletons, with the ten largest covering 3% to 4%. The sequencing sample was made of peripheral blood. These receptors all stem from a middle-aged woman with active or convalescent COVID-19. The CDR3 runs from the conserved cysteine through the conserved F or W.

V gene,CDR3 protein
TRBV11-2,CASSQYTQGLGGYTF
TRBV18,CASWAERQETQYF
TRBV2,CARGTPYSNQPQHF
TRBV12-3/TRBV12-4,CASSFGRGTEAFF
TRBV27,CASSSGRAMEAFF
TRBV30,CAWSVRGDYGYTF
TRBV27,CASSPNGGEVEAFF
TRBV11-1,CASSFGQGAREQYF
TRBV6-6,CASSYSRAGREKLFF
TRBV28,CASSLELQGRTPSTDTQYF
TRBV6-2/TRBV6-3,CASSYSPSGGLHNEQFF
TRBV7-9,CASSGKQGSRANVLTF
TRBV4-1,CASSRTGTGGDYGYTF
TRBV6-5,CASSYSGTRGDTQYF
TRBV5-1,CASSLAGVEQFF
TRBV10-3,CAISGQGYGYTF